This record covers a single TCR beta chain. The sample comes from a study of blood T cell repertoires in COVID-19. Study background: COVID-19 samples, acute and convalescent, were from the United States, Italy and Spain.

The assay was immunoSEQ multiplex PCR, and TCRdb's table has in-frame clones only and misses some. The data show 150,000 to 200,000 clones, around 85% seen once. Sequencing input: peripheral blood. The receptor was derived from a woman older than 75 with acute or convalescent COVID-19.

CDR3 amino acids: CASSYSTGQETQYF. CDR3 coding DNA: TGTGCCAGCAGTTACTCAACAGGTCAAGAGACCCAGTACTTC. The gene calls are TRBV6-5 and TRBJ2-5, with TRBD1 as a possible D gene (5 bases). This CDR3 contains 14 residues. V gave up 0 bases and J gave up 2 bases, with 7 bases separating them. Germline V gives CDR1 MNHEY, CDR2 SVGAGI.